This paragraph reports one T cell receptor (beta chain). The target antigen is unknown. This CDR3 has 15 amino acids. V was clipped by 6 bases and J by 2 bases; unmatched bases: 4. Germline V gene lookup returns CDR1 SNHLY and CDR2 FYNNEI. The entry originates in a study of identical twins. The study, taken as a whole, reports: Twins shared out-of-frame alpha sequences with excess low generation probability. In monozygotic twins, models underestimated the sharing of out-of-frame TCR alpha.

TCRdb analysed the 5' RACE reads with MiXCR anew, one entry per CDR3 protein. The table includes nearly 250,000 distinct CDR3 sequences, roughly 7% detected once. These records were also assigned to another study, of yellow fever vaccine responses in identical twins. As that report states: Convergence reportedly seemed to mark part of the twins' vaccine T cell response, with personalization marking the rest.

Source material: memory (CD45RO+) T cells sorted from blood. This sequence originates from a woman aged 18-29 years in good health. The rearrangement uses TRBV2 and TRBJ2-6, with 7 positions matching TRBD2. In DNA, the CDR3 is TGTGCCAGCAGGGGACTATCTGCTGGGGCCAACGTCCTGACTTTC. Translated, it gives CASRGLSAGANVLTF.